This TCR beta chain was found in a study of vaccination and CD4 T cells after COVID-19. About the study: A vaccine, either BNT162b2 or mRNA-1273, was given to participants in two doses.

Concerning this clonotype itself: Its antigen remains unknown.

Treatment of the sample: 10-day PBMC culture with coronavirus spike peptide pools or control peptides (ViraFEST assay). The CDR3 sequence is 11 residues long. Germline CDR1 KGHDR, CDR2 SFDVKD. The ends were cut back, 1 base at V and 9 bases at J, with 5 bases in the middle. With the Oncomine TCR Beta short-read assay, DNA from cultured CD4+ T cells was sequenced. TCRdb re-called the PCR reads through MiXCR, storing one row per CDR3 protein. The profile shows about 12,000 distinct CDR3 sequences, approximately 60% of them singletons. Sequencing was carried out using CD4+ T cells from blood, cultured in vitro. J is TRBJ2-5 and V is TRBV24-1; D is possibly TRBD1 (5 bases). The TCR comes from a human donor who had recovered from COVID-19. The CDR3 sequence: CATSDFRAQYF. CDR3 nucleotide sequence: TGTGCCACCAGTGATTTCAGGGCCCAGTACTTC.